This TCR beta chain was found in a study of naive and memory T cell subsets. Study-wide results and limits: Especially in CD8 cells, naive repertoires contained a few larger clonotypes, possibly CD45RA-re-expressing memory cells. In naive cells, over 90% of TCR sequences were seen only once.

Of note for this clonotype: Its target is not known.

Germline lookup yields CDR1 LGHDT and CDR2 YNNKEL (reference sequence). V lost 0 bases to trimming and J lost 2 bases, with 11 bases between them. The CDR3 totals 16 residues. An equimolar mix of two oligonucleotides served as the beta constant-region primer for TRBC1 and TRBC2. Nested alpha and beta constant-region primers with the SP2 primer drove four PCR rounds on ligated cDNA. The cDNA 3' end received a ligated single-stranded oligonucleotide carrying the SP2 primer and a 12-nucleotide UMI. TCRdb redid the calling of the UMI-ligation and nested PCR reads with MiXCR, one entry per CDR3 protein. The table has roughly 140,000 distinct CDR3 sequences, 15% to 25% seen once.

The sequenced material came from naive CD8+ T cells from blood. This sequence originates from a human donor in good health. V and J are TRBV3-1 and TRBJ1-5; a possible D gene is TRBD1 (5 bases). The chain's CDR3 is CASSQDQGRGNQPQHF. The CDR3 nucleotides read TGTGCCAGCAGCCAAGATCAAGGCAGGGGCAATCAGCCCCAGCATTTT.